The rows below give T cell receptor beta chains drawn from one sample of a study of OX40 agonist ivuxolimab in advanced cancers. Clones were sequenced by immunoSEQ multiplex PCR, and TCRdb holds only the in-frame ones, with some missing. The table has over 65,000 clones, around 84% seen once; the top ten hold around 6.3%. The sequencing used CD4+ or CD8+ T cells sorted from blood, collected in a trial of the OX40 agonist ivuxolimab. The receptors come from an adult with an advanced solid tumor such as melanoma, head and neck, liver or kidney cancer. The CDR3 runs from the conserved cysteine through the conserved F or W. Each record gives: CDR3 length, D gene, clone size, V gene, J gene, CDR3 DNA, CDR3 protein. A D gene is named only where the DNA matches it firmly. Clone size, where shown, is once, few, many, or a class for clones that have expanded.

17	TRBD2	once	TRBV5-1	TRBJ2-1	TGCGCCAGCAGCTTGGCAATGGCGGGAGCCGGTAGCAATGAGCAGTTCTTC	CASSLAMAGAGSNEQFF
14	.	.	TRBV5-1	TRBJ2-7	TGCGCCAGCAGCTTGAGTACCGCCTCCTACGAGCAGTACTTC	CASSLSTASYEQYF
16	.	.	TRBV4-3	TRBJ1-2	TGCGCCAGCAGCTACGCTCTGACCGCCTCTAACTATGGCTACACCTTC	CASSYALTASNYGYTF
14	TRBD1	.	TRBV6-5	TRBJ1-1	TGTGCCAGCAGTAGGGACAGGGGTCGGTTGGGCGCTTTCTTT	CASSRDRGRLGAFF
17	.	.	TRBV27	TRBJ1-3	TGCGCCAGCAGTAAATCAGGGACGGCGGGGCCTGGAAACACCATATATTTT	CASSKSGTAGPGNTIYF
12	.	.	TRBV7-3	TRBJ1-5	TGTGCCAGCAGCGTCGGTGTCTCGCCCCAGCATTTT	CASSVGVSPQHF
13	.	once	TRBV19	TRBJ1-1	TGTGCCAGTAGTGTAGGGACGAACACTGAAGCTTTCTTT	CASSVGTNTEAFF
13	.	.	TRBV7-9	TRBJ2-1	TGTGCCAGCAGCCTCGGGCTCTTCAATGAGCAGTTCTTC	CASSLGLFNEQFF
14	.	.	TRBV5-1	TRBJ2-7	TGCGCCAGCAGCTTAGACAGGCCAAACTACGAGCAGTACTTC	CASSLDRPNYEQYF
15	TRBD1	.	TRBV7-2	TRBJ2-1	TGTGCCAGCAGCCAAAGGGACAGGAGTAACAATGAGCAGTTCTTC	CASSQRDRSNNEQFF
17	.	.	TRBV13	TRBJ1-4	TGTGCCAGCAGCCCGGCGGGCAGGGGAACGACTAATGAAAAACTGTTTTTT	CASSPAGRGTTNEKLFF
12	.	.	TRBV9	TRBJ2-3	TGTGCCAGCTCCAAGTACACAGATACGCAGTATTTT	CASSKYTDTQYF
16	TRBD1	.	TRBV11-1	TRBJ2-1	TGTGCCAGCAGCCCTATAACAGGGGGAAGGGCAAATGAGCAGTTCTTC	CASSPITGGRANEQFF
13	.	.	TRBV11-3	TRBJ2-5	TGTGCCAGCAGCTTAGACGGGACGGGGGAGCAGTACTTC	CASSLDGTGEQYF
14	.	once	TRBV7-2	TRBJ1-2	TGTGCCAGCAGTTTTACCCCAGGGAAGTATGGCTACACCTTC	CASSFTPGKYGYTF
20	TRBD1	few	TRBV15	TRBJ1-3	TGTGCCACCAGCAGGGGAAAAGGCCCGGGACAGCTAATCTCTGGAAACACCATATATTTT	CATSRGKGPGQLISGNTIYF
14	.	.	TRBV19	TRBJ1-5	TGTGCCAGTGTTCCCCGGGACAGCAATCAGCCCCAGCATTTT	CASVPRDSNQPQHF
14	.	.	TRBV6-6	TRBJ1-1	TGTGCCAGCAGCCCCCCAGGGAAGAACACTGAAGCTTTCTTT	CASSPPGKNTEAFF
12	.	once	TRBV7-6	TRBJ2-7	TGTGCCAGCAGCCGAACGACCTACGAGCAGTACTTC	CASSRTTYEQYF
16	.	.	TRBV23-1	TRBJ1-1	TGCGCCAGCAGTCACTCCTCTGACGGTTGCGGCACTGAAGCTTTCTTT	CASSHSSDGCGTEAFF
13	TRBD1	.	TRBV5-1	TRBJ2-7	TGCGCCAGCAGCAGGGGACAGTTCTACGAGCAGTACTTC	CASSRGQFYEQYF
15	TRBD2	once	TRBV5-4	TRBJ2-7	TGTGCCAGCAGCAAGACTAGCGGGATACAATACGAGCAGTACTTC	CASSKTSGIQYEQYF
14	.	.	TRBV6-6	TRBJ2-7	TGTGCCAGCAGTTACGGGACACCAGACTACGAGCAGTACTTC	CASSYGTPDYEQYF
16	TRBD1	.	TRBV5-1	TRBJ1-3	TGCGCCAGCAGCTTTGGGGATACAGGGGTCGGAAACACCATATATTTT	CASSFGDTGVGNTIYF
13	.	.	TRBV12-5	TRBJ1-1	TGTGCTAGTGGCCGGGTCCTCAACACTGAAGCTTTCTTT	CASGRVLNTEAFF
11	.	once	TRBV11-2	TRBJ1-1	TGTGCCAGCAGCTCCGTGTGGGCGGCTTTCTTT	CASSSVWAAFF
16	.	.	TRBV30	TRBJ1-1	TGTGCCTGGAGTTACCGAAGACAGGTTCCGAACACTGAAGCTTTCTTT	CAWSYRRQVPNTEAFF
14	.	.	TRBV7-2	TRBJ2-1	TGTGCCAGCAGCTTTTCCCATGCCTACAATGAGCAGTTCTTC	CASSFSHAYNEQFF
15	.	.	TRBV11-1	TRBJ2-6	TGTGCCAGCAGCTTAGCGGGGTGGGCCACCAACGTCCTGACTTTC	CASSLAGWATNVLTF
15	TRBD1	.	TRBV19	TRBJ1-2	TGTGCCAGTAGTGTAGACAGGGTTTCAAACTATGGCTACACCTTC	CASSVDRVSNYGYTF
15	TRBD2	.	TRBV11-3	TRBJ2-1	TGTGCCAGCAGCTTATTGGGACTAGGGGTGAGTGAGCAGTTCTTC	CASSLLGLGVSEQFF
17	.	.	TRBV2	TRBJ2-1	TGTGCCAGCAGAAAGGGATCGTTTGCCAGCTCCTACAATGAGCAGTTCTTC	CASRKGSFASSYNEQFF
17	TRBD1	.	TRBV5-6	TRBJ1-2	TGTGCCAGCAGCCAACGTACAAAAGGACAGGGGAGGGGTGGCTACACCTTC	CASSQRTKGQGRGGYTF
14	.	.	TRBV5-4	TRBJ1-1	TGTGCCAGCAGCTCAAGGGACATGAACACTGAAGCTTTCTTT	CASSSRDMNTEAFF
17	.	.	TRBV4-1	TRBJ2-7	TGCGCCAGCAGCCAAGAGGAGTACGCGGGGGCAATCTACGAGCAGTACTTC	CASSQEEYAGAIYEQYF
13	.	.	TRBV12-5	TRBJ2-7	TGTGCTAGTGGTCTCGGGGGGCCTTACGAGCAGTACTTC	CASGLGGPYEQYF
14	.	.	TRBV7-3	TRBJ2-1	TGTGCCAGCAGCTTACATGGGCCGTTCAATGAGCAGTTCTTC	CASSLHGPFNEQFF
13	TRBD1	.	TRBV29-1	TRBJ2-2	TGCAGCGTGGGACAGGGTAACACCGGGGAGCTGTTTTTT	CSVGQGNTGELFF
12	.	.	TRBV2	TRBJ1-1	TGTGCCAGCTGGGGATGGAACACTGAAGCTTTCTTT	CASWGWNTEAFF
19	TRBD1	.	TRBV4-1	TRBJ1-2	TGCGCCAGCAGCCAGTCTTACTCCCCACAGGGGATTTCGTCCAGTGGCTACACCTTC	CASSQSYSPQGISSSGYTF
14	.	.	TRBV5-6	TRBJ1-1	TGTGCCAGCAGGGAACAGGAAACGAACACTGAAGCTTTCTTT	CASREQETNTEAFF
15	TRBD2	.	TRBV9	TRBJ2-7	TGTGCCAGCAGCGTATCGACTAGCGGGACCTACGAGCAGTACTTC	CASSVSTSGTYEQYF
14	.	medium-sized	TRBV30	TRBJ1-6	TGTGCCGCGGACGATGGGGTAGGGGGTTCACCCCTCCACTTT	CAADDGVGGSPLHF
15	.	.	TRBV6-6	TRBJ2-7	TGTGCCAGCAGTTACAGCTGGACAGAGTCCTACGAGCAGTACTTC	CASSYSWTESYEQYF
14	.	.	TRBV7-8	TRBJ2-7	TGTGCCAGCAGCCTTGTTAGGGAGTTAGGCGAGCAGTACTTC	CASSLVRELGEQYF
15	TRBD1	.	TRBV19	TRBJ1-2	TGTGCCAGTAGTACGGACAGGGGTAGGAACTATGGCTACACCTTC	CASSTDRGRNYGYTF
13	.	once	TRBV6-5	TRBJ1-1	TGTGCCAGCACCCAAACAGGGCTCACTGAAGCTTTCTTT	CASTQTGLTEAFF
18	TRBD1	.	TRBV27	TRBJ2-1	TGTGCCAGCAGTCTCGAGACCGCGACAGGGACCCCGTCGGATGAGCAGTTCTTC	CASSLETATGTPSDEQFF
14	.	.	TRBV21-1	TRBJ2-1	TGTGCCAGCAGACCCGGATCCCCGGCAGATGAGCAGTTCTTC	CASRPGSPADEQFF